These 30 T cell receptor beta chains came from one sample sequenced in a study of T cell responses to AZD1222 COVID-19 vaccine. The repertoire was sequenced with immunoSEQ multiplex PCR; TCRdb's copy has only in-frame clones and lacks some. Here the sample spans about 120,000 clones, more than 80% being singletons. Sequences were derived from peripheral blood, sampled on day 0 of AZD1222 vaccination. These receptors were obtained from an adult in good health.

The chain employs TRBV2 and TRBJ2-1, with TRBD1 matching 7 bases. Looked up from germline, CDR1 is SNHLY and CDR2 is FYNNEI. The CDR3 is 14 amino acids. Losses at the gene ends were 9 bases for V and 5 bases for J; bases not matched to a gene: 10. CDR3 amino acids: CARGGAVPHNEQFF. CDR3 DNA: TGTGCCAGAGGGGGCGCGGTTCCCCACAATGAGCAGTTCTTC.

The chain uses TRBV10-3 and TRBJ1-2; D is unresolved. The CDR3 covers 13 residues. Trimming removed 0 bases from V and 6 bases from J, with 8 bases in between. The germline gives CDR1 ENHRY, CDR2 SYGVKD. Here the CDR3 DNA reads TGTGCCATCAGTGAGTCGGCCGGGAATGGCTACACCTTC. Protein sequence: CAISESAGNGYTF.

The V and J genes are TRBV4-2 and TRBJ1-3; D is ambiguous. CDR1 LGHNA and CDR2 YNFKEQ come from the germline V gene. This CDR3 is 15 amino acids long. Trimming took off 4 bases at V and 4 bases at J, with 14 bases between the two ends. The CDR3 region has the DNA TGTGCCAGCAGCCCCAATCCCGGCGGAGGAAACACCATATATTTT. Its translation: CASSPNPGGGNTIYF.

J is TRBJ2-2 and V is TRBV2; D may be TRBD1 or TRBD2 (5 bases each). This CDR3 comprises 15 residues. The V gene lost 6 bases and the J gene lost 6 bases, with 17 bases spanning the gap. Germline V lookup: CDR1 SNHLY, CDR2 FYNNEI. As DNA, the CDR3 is TGTGCCAGCAGGGACATTGCATTGGGGGCCGGGGAGCTGTTTTTT. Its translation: CASRDIALGAGELFF.

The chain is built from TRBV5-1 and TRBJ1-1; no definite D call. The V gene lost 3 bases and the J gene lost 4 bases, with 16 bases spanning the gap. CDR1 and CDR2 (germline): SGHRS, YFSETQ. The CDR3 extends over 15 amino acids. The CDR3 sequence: CASSYYLKGGTEAFF. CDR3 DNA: TGCGCCAGCAGCTACTACCTAAAGGGTGGCACTGAAGCTTTCTTT.

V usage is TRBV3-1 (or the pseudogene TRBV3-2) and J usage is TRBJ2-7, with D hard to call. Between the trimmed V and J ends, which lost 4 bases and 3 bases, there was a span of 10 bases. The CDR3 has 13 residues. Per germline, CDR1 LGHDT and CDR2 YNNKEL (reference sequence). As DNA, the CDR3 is TGTGCCAGCAGCCTAAGACAAAACTACGAGCAGTACTTC. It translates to CASSLRQNYEQYF.

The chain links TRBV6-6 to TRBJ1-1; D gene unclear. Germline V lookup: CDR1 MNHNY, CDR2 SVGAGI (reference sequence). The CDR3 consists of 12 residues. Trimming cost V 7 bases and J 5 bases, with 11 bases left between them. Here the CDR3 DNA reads TGTGCCAGCACCCTTCTGGAGACTGAAGCTTTCTTT. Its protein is CASTLLETEAFF.

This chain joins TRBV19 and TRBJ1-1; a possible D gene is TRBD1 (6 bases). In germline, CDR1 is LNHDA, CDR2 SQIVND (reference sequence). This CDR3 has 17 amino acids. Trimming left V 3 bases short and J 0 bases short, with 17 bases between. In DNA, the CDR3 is TGTGCCAGTAGTATTGGGAGGGGGAGCCTTATGAACACTGAAGCTTTCTTT. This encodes CASSIGRGSLMNTEAFF. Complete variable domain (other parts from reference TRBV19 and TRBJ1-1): DGGITQSPKYLFRKEGQNVTLSCEQNLNHDAMYWYRQDPGQGLRLIYYSQIVNDFQKGDIAEGYSVSREKKESFPLTVTSAQKNPTAFYLCASSIGRGSLMNTEAFFGQGTRLTVV.

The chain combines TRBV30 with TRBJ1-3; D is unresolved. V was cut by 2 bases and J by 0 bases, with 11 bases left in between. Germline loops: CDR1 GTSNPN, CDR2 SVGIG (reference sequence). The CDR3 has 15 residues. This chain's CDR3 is CAWSRRDRSGNTIYF. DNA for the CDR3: TGTGCCTGGAGTAGGCGCGACCGCTCTGGAAACACCATATATTTT.

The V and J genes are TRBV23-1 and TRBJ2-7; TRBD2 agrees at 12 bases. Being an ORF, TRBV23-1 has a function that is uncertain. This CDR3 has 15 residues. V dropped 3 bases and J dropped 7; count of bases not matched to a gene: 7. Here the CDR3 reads CASSHRLAGVGEQYF. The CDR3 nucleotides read TGCGCCAGCAGTCACCGACTAGCGGGAGTAGGGGAGCAGTACTTC.

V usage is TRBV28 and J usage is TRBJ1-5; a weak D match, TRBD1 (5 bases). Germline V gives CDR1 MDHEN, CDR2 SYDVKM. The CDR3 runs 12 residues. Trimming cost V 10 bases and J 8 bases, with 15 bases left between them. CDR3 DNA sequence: TGTGCCACTCTGCGGGGGTTTGAGCCCCAGCATTTT. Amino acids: CATLRGFEPQHF. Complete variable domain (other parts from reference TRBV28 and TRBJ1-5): DVKVTQSSRYLVKRTGEKVFLECVQDMDHENMFWYRQDPGLGLRLIYFSYDVKMKEKGDIPEGYSVSREKKERFSLILESASTNQTSMYLCATLRGFEPQHFGDGTRLSIL.

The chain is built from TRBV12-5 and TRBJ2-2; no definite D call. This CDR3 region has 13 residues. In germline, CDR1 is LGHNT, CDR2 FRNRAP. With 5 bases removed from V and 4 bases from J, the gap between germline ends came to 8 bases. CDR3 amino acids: CASGKSGTGELFF. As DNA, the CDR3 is TGTGCTAGTGGTAAAAGTGGCACCGGGGAGCTGTTTTTT.

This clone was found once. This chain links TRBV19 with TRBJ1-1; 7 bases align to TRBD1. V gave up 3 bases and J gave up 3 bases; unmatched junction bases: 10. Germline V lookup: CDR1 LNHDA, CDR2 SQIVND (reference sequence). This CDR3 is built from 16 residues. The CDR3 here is CASSIYPAGGYTEAFF. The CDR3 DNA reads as TGTGCCAGTAGTATTTATCCGGCAGGGGGGTACACTGAAGCTTTCTTT.

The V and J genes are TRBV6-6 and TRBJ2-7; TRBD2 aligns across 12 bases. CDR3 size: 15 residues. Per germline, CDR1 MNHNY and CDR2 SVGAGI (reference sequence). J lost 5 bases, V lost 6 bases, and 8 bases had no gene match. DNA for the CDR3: TGTGCCAGCAGCTACCCTAGCGGGAGGGCCGACGAGCAGTACTTC. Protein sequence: CASSYPSGRADEQYF.

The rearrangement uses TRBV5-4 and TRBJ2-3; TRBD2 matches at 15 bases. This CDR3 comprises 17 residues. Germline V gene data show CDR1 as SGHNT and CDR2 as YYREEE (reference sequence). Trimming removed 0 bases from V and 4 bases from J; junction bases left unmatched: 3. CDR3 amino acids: CASSLVGLAGGADTQYF. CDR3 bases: TGTGCCAGCAGCTTGGTCGGACTAGCGGGAGGGGCAGATACGCAGTATTTT.

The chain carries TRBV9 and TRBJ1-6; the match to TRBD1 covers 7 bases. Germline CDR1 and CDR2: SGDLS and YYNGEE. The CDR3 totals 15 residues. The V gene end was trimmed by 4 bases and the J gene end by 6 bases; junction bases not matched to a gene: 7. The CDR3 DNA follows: TGTGCCAGCAGCTTACGGACAGGCAGTAATTCACCCCTCCACTTT. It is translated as CASSLRTGSNSPLHF.

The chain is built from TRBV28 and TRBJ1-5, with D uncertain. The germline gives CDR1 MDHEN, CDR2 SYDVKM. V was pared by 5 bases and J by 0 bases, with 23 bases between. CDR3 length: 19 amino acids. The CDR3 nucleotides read TGTGCCAGCAGTCGCCCCCCCATGTTCTCTCGGAGTAGCAATCAGCCCCAGCATTTT. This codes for CASSRPPMFSRSSNQPQHF.

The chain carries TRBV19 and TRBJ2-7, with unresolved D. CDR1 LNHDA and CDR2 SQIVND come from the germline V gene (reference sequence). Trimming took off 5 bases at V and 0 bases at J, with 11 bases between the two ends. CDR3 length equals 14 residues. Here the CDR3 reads CASSPGPSSYEQYF. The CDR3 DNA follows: TGTGCCAGTAGTCCGGGCCCGAGCTCCTACGAGCAGTACTTC.

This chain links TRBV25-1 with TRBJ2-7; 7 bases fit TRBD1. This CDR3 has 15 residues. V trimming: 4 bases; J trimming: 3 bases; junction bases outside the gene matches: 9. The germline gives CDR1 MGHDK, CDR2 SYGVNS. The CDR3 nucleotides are TGTGCCAGCAGTGGGACACCGGGACAGCGCTACGAGCAGTACTTC. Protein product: CASSGTPGQRYEQYF.

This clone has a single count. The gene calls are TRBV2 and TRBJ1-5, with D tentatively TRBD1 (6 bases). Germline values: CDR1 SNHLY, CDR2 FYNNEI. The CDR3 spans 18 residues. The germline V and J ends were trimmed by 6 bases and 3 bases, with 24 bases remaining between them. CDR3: CASRWDGTFGGDNQPQHF. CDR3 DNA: TGTGCCAGCAGGTGGGATGGGACATTCGGTGGGGACAATCAGCCCCAGCATTTT.

CDR3 DNA: TGTGCCAGCAGCTTAGGTCACTACAATGAGCAGTTCTTC. Translated, it gives CASSLGHYNEQFF. The chain employs TRBV11-1 and TRBJ2-1; no firm D call. Germline V gene lookup returns CDR1 SGHAT and CDR2 FQDESV (reference sequence). The V end was cut by 1 base, the J end by 3 bases, with 4 bases between. This CDR3 is built from 13 residues.

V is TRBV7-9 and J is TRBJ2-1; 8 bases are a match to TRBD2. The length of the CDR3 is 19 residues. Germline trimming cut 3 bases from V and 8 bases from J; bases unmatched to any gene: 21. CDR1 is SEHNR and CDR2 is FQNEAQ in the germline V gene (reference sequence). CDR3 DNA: TGTGCCAGCAGCTTCCCGATGGGGGTTGTTGGGACTAGGGCTGATGAGCAGTTCTTC. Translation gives CASSFPMGVVGTRADEQFF.

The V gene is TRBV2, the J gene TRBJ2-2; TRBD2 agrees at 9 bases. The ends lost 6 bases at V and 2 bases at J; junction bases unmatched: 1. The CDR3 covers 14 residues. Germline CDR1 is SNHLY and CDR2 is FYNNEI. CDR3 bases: TGTGCCAGCAGGGGACTAGCCAACACCGGGGAGCTGTTTTTT. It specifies CASRGLANTGELFF. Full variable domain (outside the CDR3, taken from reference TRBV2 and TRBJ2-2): EPEVTQTPSHQVTQMGQEVILRCVPISNHLYFYWYRQILGQKVEFLVSFYNNEISEKSEIFDDQFSVERPDGSNFTLKIRSTKLEDSAMYFCASRGLANTGELFFGEGSRLTVL.

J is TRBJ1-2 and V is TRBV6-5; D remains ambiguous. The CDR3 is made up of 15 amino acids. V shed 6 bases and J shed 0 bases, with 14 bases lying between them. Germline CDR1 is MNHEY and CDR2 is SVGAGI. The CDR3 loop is CASRLSEIANYGYTF. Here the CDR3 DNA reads TGTGCCAGCAGACTCTCGGAAATAGCTAACTATGGCTACACCTTC.

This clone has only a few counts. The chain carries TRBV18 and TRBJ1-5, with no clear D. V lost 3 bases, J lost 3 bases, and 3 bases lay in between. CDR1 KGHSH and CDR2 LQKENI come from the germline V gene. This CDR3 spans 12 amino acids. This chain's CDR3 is CASSPNNQPQHF. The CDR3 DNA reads TGTGCCAGCTCACCCAACAATCAGCCCCAGCATTTT. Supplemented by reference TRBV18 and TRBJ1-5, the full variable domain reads NAGVMQNPRHLVRRRGQEARLRCSPMKGHSHVYWYRQLPEEGLKFMVYLQKENIIDESGMPKERFSAEFPKEGPSILRIQQVVRGDSAAYFCASSPNNQPQHFGDGTRLSIL.

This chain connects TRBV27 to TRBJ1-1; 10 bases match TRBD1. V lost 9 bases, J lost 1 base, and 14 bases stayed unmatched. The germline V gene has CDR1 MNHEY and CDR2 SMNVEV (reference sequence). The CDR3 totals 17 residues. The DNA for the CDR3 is TGTGCCAGTTCCCACCGGGGGACAGGGGTCACGAACACTGAAGCTTTCTTT. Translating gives CASSHRGTGVTNTEAFF.

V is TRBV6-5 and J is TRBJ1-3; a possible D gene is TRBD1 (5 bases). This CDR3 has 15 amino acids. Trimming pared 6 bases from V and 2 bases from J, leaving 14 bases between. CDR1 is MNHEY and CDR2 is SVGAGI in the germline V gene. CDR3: CASRKGDAAGNTIYF. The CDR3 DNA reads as TGTGCCAGCAGGAAAGGGGATGCCGCTGGAAACACCATATATTTT.

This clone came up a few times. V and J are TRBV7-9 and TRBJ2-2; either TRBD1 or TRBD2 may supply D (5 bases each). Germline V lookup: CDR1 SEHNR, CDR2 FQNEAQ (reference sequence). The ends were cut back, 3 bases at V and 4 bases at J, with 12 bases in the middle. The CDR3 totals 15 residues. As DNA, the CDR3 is TGTGCCAGCAGCTTTAGCTCGGGGCCCACCGGGGAGCTGTTTTTT. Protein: CASSFSSGPTGELFF.

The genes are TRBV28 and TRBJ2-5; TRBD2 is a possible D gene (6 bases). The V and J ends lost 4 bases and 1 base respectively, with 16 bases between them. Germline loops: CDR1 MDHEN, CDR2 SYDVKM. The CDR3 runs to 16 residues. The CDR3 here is CASSSRRGEGQETQYF. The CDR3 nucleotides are TGTGCCAGCAGTTCCCGGAGGGGTGAGGGCCAAGAGACCCAGTACTTC.

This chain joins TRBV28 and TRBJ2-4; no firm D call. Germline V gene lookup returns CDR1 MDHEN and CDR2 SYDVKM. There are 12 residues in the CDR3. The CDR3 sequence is CATSVAKNIQYF. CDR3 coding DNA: TGTGCTACCTCCGTGGCCAAAAACATTCAGTACTTC.